This TCR beta chain is drawn from a study of T cell repertoires in MIS-A myocarditis (dated 2022 in TCRdb). The QIAamp DNA FFPE kit was used to extract genomic DNA from formalin-fixed paraffin-embedded autopsy tissue. The immunoSEQ bias-controlled multiplex PCR was used to amplify TCRbeta CDR3 regions, which were then sequenced at high throughput. As for how the authors treated the data: The immunoSEQ vendor pipeline collapsed and filtered the CDR3 sequences so that the abundance and frequency of each unique TCRbeta CDR3 could be quantified. CD-HIT clustered dominant CDR3 amino acid sequences with SARS-CoV-2-specific ImmuneCODE TCRbeta sequences at a 90% global sequence identity threshold. Clones were classed as hyperexpanded at frequencies of 0.1 to 1 and as large at frequencies of 0.01 to 0.1. CDR3 amino acid sequences and V and J gene assignments of dominant clones were confirmed with MiXCR. The R stringdist package was used to calculate Levenshtein distances between the patient clonotypes and the ImmuneCODE hits. Here the immuneACCESS table is served through TCRdb, limited to in-frame sequences with V and J called. Missing clones are a known gap in these copies; in checked studies unresolved V genes cover under half, and the rest lacks a known reason. V and J calls and clone size are those listed in that table; D and trimming were worked out from the DNA. Across this sample there are over 5,500 clones, with 65% to 85% seen only once. The ten largest make up 64% of the sample.

From its cysteine to its phenylalanine, the CDR3 spans 16 amino acids. Only CDR3 DNA remains: 48 bases, in frame from the first base. Sequences SGHVS (CDR1) and FQNEAQ (CDR2) are obtained from the germline V gene. Relative to germline, V is 0 bases shorter and J is 2 bases shorter, with 12 bases between their ends. A note on this clone: The clone's antigen remains unknown. Nothing much larger sits one base from this clone, and base qualities are not available.

What was sequenced was interventricular septum heart tissue obtained at autopsy. The cell subset or site tag for this specimen amounts to: cardiac tissue sample (left or right ventricle, interventricular septum, or pericardium). The chain is assembled from TRBV7-8 and TRBJ2-3; the D segment might be TRBD1 or TRBD2, since each matches 5 bases. This TCR derives from a man aged 18-30 years with fulminant myocarditis from multisystem inflammatory syndrome in adults (MIS-A) after COVID-19. For the CDR3, the sequence is CASSLARGEPTDTQYF. The DNA reads TGTGCCAGCAGCTTAGCCCGAGGGGAGCCCACAGATACGCAGTATTTT.